This T cell receptor beta chain was observed in a study of shared clonotypes between healthy human individuals. An assay was performed, and its level was deep. Each PCR replicate from the sorted subsets contained 200 to 250 ng DNA, which is about 31,000 T cell genomes. Clones were sequenced by immunoSEQ multiplex PCR, and TCRdb holds only the in-frame ones, with some missing. Of about a million clones listed, 76% were seen once; the top ten hold about 1.5%. V shed 2 bases and J shed 7 bases, with 15 bases lying between them. Germline V CDR1 and CDR2: LNHDA, SQIVND (reference sequence). The CDR3 extends over 15 amino acids. Every donor was a Caucasian adult from Nashville, Tennessee.

The chain links TRBV19 to TRBJ2-1, with D possibly matching TRBD2 (7 bases). The origin of this receptor is a man between 18 and 29 years old in good health. Sequencing was done on a sample of memory CD4+ T cells sorted from blood. Noted subset: CD45RA-negative fraction. The CDR3 coding sequence is TGTGCCAGTAGTATACCTTCCGGGGGGCGGAATGAGCAGTTCTTC. The encoded protein is CASSIPSGGRNEQFF.